Listed here is a single T cell receptor (beta chain). No antigen is known for it. Germline lookup yields CDR1 SGHKS and CDR2 YYEKEE (reference sequence). The CDR3 runs to 13 residues. Trimming shortened V by 5 bases and J by 7 bases, and 15 bases separated the two germline ends. Sequencing used immunoSEQ multiplex PCR; TCRdb keeps in-frame clones, though not all of them. The sample holds 90,000 to 110,000 clones, about 87% seen once. The data belong to a study of T cell responses to AZD1222 COVID-19 vaccine. Study findings and constraints: Females outnumbered males among donors, who were mostly white British; clonal diversity was possibly underestimated. All repertoire sampling was performed exclusively after the peak T cell response. Baseline serology detected seropositivity in only six AZD1222 recipients.

The sample here was peripheral blood, taken 28 days after the second AZD1222 dose. The TCR comes from an adult who received the AZD1222 COVID-19 vaccine. This rearrangement joins TRBV5-5 to TRBJ1-2; D is undetermined. The CDR3 sequence is CASRPGSSGGYTF. The CDR3 bases are TGTGCCAGCAGGCCTGGGTCAAGCGGTGGCTACACCTTC. The full variable domain, in which reference TRBV5-5 and TRBJ1-2 provide the parts outside the CDR3, is DAGVTQSPTHLIKTRGQQVTLRCSPISGHKSVSWYQQVLGQGPQFIFQYYEKEERGRGNFPDRFSARQFPNYSSELNVNALLLGDSALYLCASRPGSSGGYTFGSGTRLTVV.